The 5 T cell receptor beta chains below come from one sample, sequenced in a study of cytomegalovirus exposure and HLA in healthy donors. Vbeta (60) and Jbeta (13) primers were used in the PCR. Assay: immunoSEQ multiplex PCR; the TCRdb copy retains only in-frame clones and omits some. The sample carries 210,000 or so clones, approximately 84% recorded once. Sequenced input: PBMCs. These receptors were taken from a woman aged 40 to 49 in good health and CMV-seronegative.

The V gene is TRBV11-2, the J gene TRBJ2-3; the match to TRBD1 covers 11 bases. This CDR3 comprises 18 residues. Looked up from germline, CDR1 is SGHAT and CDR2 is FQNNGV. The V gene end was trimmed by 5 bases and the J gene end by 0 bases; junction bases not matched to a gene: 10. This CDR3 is CASSARTGGLRSTDTQYF. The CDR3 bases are TGTGCCAGCAGCGCCCGGACAGGGGGCCTTCGGAGCACAGATACGCAGTATTTT.

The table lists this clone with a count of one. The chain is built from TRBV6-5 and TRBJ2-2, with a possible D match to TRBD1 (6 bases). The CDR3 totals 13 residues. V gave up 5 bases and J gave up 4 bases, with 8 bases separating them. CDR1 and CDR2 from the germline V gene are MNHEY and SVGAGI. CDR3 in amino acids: CASSVRGTGELFF. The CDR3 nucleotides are TGTGCCAGCAGTGTCAGGGGCACCGGGGAGCTGTTTTTT.

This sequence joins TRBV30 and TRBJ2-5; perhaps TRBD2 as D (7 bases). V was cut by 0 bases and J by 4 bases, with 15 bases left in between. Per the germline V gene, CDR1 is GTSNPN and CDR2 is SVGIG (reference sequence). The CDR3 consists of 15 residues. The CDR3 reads CAWSVGGGPRETQYF. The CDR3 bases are TGTGCCTGGAGTGTAGGGGGGGGGCCAAGAGAGACCCAGTACTTC.

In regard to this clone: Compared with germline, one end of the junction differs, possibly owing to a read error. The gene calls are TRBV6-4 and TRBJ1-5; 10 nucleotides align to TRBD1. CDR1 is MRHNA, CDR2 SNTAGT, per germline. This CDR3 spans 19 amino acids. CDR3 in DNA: TGTGCCGGCAGTGATCCCCGTGACAGGGGGCCCACTAGCAATCAGCCCCAGCATTTT. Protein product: CAGSDPRDRGPTSNQPQHF.

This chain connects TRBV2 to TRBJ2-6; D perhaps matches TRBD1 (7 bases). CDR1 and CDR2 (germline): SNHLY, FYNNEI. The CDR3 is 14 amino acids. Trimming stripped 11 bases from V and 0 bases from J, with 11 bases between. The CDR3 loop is CAGGTASGANVLTF. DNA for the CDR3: TGTGCCGGCGGGACAGCCTCTGGGGCCAACGTCCTGACTTTC.